A selection of T cell receptor beta chains follows, all from one sample in a study of T-cell memory formation after mild COVID-19. TCRdb called the 5' RACE reads again in MiXCR, with one record for every CDR3 protein. Of fewer than 150,000 distinct CDR3 sequences in the sample, about 6% were seen once. The sample comprised PBMCs or a T cell subset sorted from them (not recorded which). Receptors were obtained from an adult woman who had mild COVID-19 (a few samples of this study predate the infection). Cell type and time point are not known. Both conserved end residues are part of each CDR3. The order of the fields is J gene, D gene, clone size, V gene, CDR3 DNA, CDR3 protein. D genes are given only for firm matches. The size field is filled for only some rows; it gives once, few, many or a size class.

J gene: TRBJ2-7
D gene: .
clone size: many
V gene: TRBV5-6
CDR3 DNA: TGTGCCAGCAGCTTGAACACAGCCTACGAGCAGTACTTC
CDR3 protein: CASSLNTAYEQYF

J gene: TRBJ1-6
D gene: TRBD1
clone size: few
V gene: TRBV5-6
CDR3 DNA: TGTGCCAGCAGCACCGGACAGGGCGGTTCACCCCTCCACTTT
CDR3 protein: CASSTGQGGSPLHF

J gene: TRBJ2-5
D gene: .
clone size: .
V gene: TRBV5-1
CDR3 DNA: TGCGCCAGCAGCTTGGTTCAGGGTGGAGAGACCCAGTACTTC
CDR3 protein: CASSLVQGGETQYF

J gene: TRBJ2-3
D gene: .
clone size: few
V gene: TRBV15
CDR3 DNA: TGTGCCACCAGCAGAGGGACAGTTAGCACAGATACGCAGTATTTT
CDR3 protein: CATSRGTVSTDTQYF

J gene: TRBJ1-6
D gene: TRBD1
clone size: .
V gene: TRBV7-6
CDR3 DNA: TGTGCCAGCAGCCCCGGGACAGGGACTTCACCCCTCCACTTT
CDR3 protein: CASSPGTGTSPLHF

J gene: TRBJ2-5
D gene: TRBD1
clone size: few
V gene: TRBV20-1
CDR3 DNA: TGCAGTGCTAGACCCCCTCAGGGGGTACGAGAGACCCAGTACTTC
CDR3 protein: CSARPPQGVRETQYF

J gene: TRBJ1-2
D gene: .
clone size: few
V gene: TRBV12-3/TRBV12-4
CDR3 DNA: TGTGCCAGCAGTTTGAGCAACTATGGCTACACCTTC
CDR3 protein: CASSLSNYGYTF

J gene: TRBJ2-2
D gene: TRBD2
clone size: few
V gene: TRBV12-3/TRBV12-4
CDR3 DNA: TGTGCCAGCACCCCCCTAGCGGGGGGGAACACCGGGGAGCTGTTTTTT
CDR3 protein: CASTPLAGGNTGELFF

J gene: TRBJ2-1
D gene: .
clone size: few
V gene: TRBV20-1
CDR3 DNA: TGCAGTGCTCGACAAGCCAGTATTGAGCAGTTCTTC
CDR3 protein: CSARQASIEQFF

J gene: TRBJ2-4
D gene: TRBD2
clone size: many
V gene: TRBV7-8
CDR3 DNA: TGTGCCAGCAGAGGACTAGCGGGAGAAATTCAGTACTTC
CDR3 protein: CASRGLAGEIQYF

J gene: TRBJ2-3
D gene: TRBD2
clone size: .
V gene: TRBV14
CDR3 DNA: TGTGCCAGCAGCGGGGGACTAGCGGGAGGAAATACGCAGTATTTT
CDR3 protein: CASSGGLAGGNTQYF

J gene: TRBJ1-1
D gene: .
clone size: .
V gene: TRBV5-1
CDR3 DNA: TGCGCCAGCAGCTTGCAGAGGAAGAACACTGAAGCTTTCTTT
CDR3 protein: CASSLQRKNTEAFF

J gene: TRBJ1-2
D gene: TRBD1
clone size: .
V gene: TRBV7-9
CDR3 DNA: TGTGCCAGCAGCTTAATAGGGACAGCTAACTATGGCTACACCTTC
CDR3 protein: CASSLIGTANYGYTF

J gene: TRBJ1-1
D gene: .
clone size: many
V gene: TRBV12-3/TRBV12-4
CDR3 DNA: TGTGCCAGCAGTTTAAGGGGGGATGTCACTGAAGCTTTCTTT
CDR3 protein: CASSLRGDVTEAFF

J gene: TRBJ2-3
D gene: TRBD1
clone size: .
V gene: TRBV7-2
CDR3 DNA: TGTGCCAGCAGCCCCGAAGCCGGGACAGGGGGCGCCGATACGCAGTATTTT
CDR3 protein: CASSPEAGTGGADTQYF

J gene: TRBJ1-3
D gene: .
clone size: many
V gene: TRBV7-8
CDR3 DNA: TGTGCCAGCAGCGGACACAGCTCTGGAAACACCATATATTTT
CDR3 protein: CASSGHSSGNTIYF

J gene: TRBJ1-2
D gene: .
clone size: .
V gene: TRBV11-3
CDR3 DNA: TGTGCCAGCAGCCCCCGGACGGAAGGGTATGGCTACACCTTC
CDR3 protein: CASSPRTEGYGYTF

J gene: TRBJ1-4
D gene: TRBD1
clone size: .
V gene: TRBV7-8
CDR3 DNA: TGTGCCAGCAGCTTAGGGGGACAGACAGTGCTTGGAGTAAAACTGTTTTTT
CDR3 protein: CASSLGGQTVLGVKLFF

J gene: TRBJ2-3
D gene: TRBD1
clone size: few
V gene: TRBV27
CDR3 DNA: TGTGCCAGCCAGCCGAGGGGGCGCGATACGCAGTATTTT
CDR3 protein: CASQPRGRDTQYF

J gene: TRBJ2-5
D gene: .
clone size: .
V gene: TRBV4-1
CDR3 DNA: TGCGCCAGCAGAGGCTGGGGGGAGACCCAGTACTTC
CDR3 protein: CASRGWGETQYF

J gene: TRBJ2-1
D gene: TRBD2
clone size: .
V gene: TRBV7-9
CDR3 DNA: TGTGCCAGCAGCTACCCCCTAGCGGGGGGGCCTTTGGGTGAGCAGTTCTTC
CDR3 protein: CASSYPLAGGPLGEQFF

J gene: TRBJ1-2
D gene: .
clone size: .
V gene: TRBV28
CDR3 DNA: TGTGCCAGCAGTTTAGGGATCTGGGAACCGACCTATGGCTACACCTTC
CDR3 protein: CASSLGIWEPTYGYTF

J gene: TRBJ2-1
D gene: TRBD2
clone size: few
V gene: TRBV30
CDR3 DNA: TGTGCCTGGAGGGGACTAGCGGGAGTTCAAGGGCAGTTCTTC
CDR3 protein: CAWRGLAGVQGQFF

J gene: TRBJ1-1
D gene: .
clone size: .
V gene: TRBV21-1
CDR3 DNA: TGTGCCAGCAGCATATCTGAATGGACCCCAGTCGCGGAAGCTTTCTTT
CDR3 protein: CASSISEWTPVAEAFF

J gene: TRBJ2-5
D gene: .
clone size: .
V gene: TRBV5-1
CDR3 DNA: TGCGCCAGCAGCTTGGCCCCGGGTGGTGTCCAAGAGACCCAGTACTTC
CDR3 protein: CASSLAPGGVQETQYF

J gene: TRBJ2-1
D gene: TRBD2
clone size: few
V gene: TRBV24-1
CDR3 DNA: TGTGCCACCAGTGATCCTGCTAGCGGATCCTACAATGAGCAGTTCTTC
CDR3 protein: CATSDPASGSYNEQFF

J gene: TRBJ1-1
D gene: .
clone size: .
V gene: TRBV7-9
CDR3 DNA: TGTGCCAGCAGCTTCGAGGGCGACACTGAAGCTTTCTTT
CDR3 protein: CASSFEGDTEAFF

J gene: TRBJ2-7
D gene: .
clone size: few
V gene: TRBV29-1
CDR3 DNA: TGCAGCGTTGAAGATCCGGGATCCTACGAGCAGTACTTC
CDR3 protein: CSVEDPGSYEQYF

J gene: TRBJ1-1
D gene: .
clone size: many
V gene: TRBV7-3
CDR3 DNA: TGTGCCACCCAACAGATCATGAACACTGAAGCTTTCTTT
CDR3 protein: CATQQIMNTEAFF

J gene: TRBJ1-5
D gene: .
clone size: many
V gene: TRBV20-1
CDR3 DNA: TGCAGTGCTAGTCAGGGAAGGAGCAATCAGCCCCAGCATTTT
CDR3 protein: CSASQGRSNQPQHF

J gene: TRBJ1-1
D gene: TRBD1
clone size: many
V gene: TRBV18
CDR3 DNA: TGTGCCAGCTCACTTCAGGGGGCGAACACTGAAGCTTTCTTT
CDR3 protein: CASSLQGANTEAFF

J gene: TRBJ2-3
D gene: TRBD2
clone size: many
V gene: TRBV5-1
CDR3 DNA: TGCGCCAGCAGCTCAAGGACTAGCGGGACATCAGATACGCAGTATTTT
CDR3 protein: CASSSRTSGTSDTQYF

J gene: TRBJ2-7
D gene: .
clone size: .
V gene: TRBV5-1
CDR3 DNA: TGCGCCAGCAGCTTGGTCAGCCTGAGCTCCTACGAGCAGTACTTC
CDR3 protein: CASSLVSLSSYEQYF

J gene: TRBJ2-5
D gene: TRBD1
clone size: many
V gene: TRBV12-3/TRBV12-4
CDR3 DNA: TGTGCCAGCGGGTCACGGACAGGCTTGCAGGAGACCCAGTACTTC
CDR3 protein: CASGSRTGLQETQYF

J gene: TRBJ2-1
D gene: TRBD1
clone size: .
V gene: TRBV6-5
CDR3 DNA: TGTGCCAGCAGTTACTCGATCCCCGGACAGGGTATGCATGAGCAGTTCTTC
CDR3 protein: CASSYSIPGQGMHEQFF

J gene: TRBJ2-7
D gene: .
clone size: few
V gene: TRBV2
CDR3 DNA: TGTGCCAGCAGTGAAAGCCCCTCCGGAGTATACGAGCAGTACTTC
CDR3 protein: CASSESPSGVYEQYF

J gene: TRBJ2-7
D gene: TRBD1
clone size: many
V gene: TRBV20-1
CDR3 DNA: TGCAGTGCTATGCGGACAGGGCTTCTCTACGAGCAGTACTTC
CDR3 protein: CSAMRTGLLYEQYF

J gene: TRBJ1-6
D gene: .
clone size: .
V gene: TRBV20-1
CDR3 DNA: TGCAGTGCTAGAAGTAATAGGGGAGGTTCACCCCTCCACTTT
CDR3 protein: CSARSNRGGSPLHF

J gene: TRBJ2-3
D gene: TRBD1
clone size: many
V gene: TRBV12-3/TRBV12-4
CDR3 DNA: TGTGCCAGCAGCCGGGGACAGAACACAGATACGCAGTATTTT
CDR3 protein: CASSRGQNTDTQYF

J gene: TRBJ2-4
D gene: TRBD1
clone size: .
V gene: TRBV27
CDR3 DNA: TGTGCCAGCAGTCAGGACAGGGGGAACATTCAGTACTTC
CDR3 protein: CASSQDRGNIQYF

J gene: TRBJ2-7
D gene: TRBD1
clone size: many
V gene: TRBV30
CDR3 DNA: TGTGCCTGGAGCAGACAGGGGGCCTACGAGCAGTACTTC
CDR3 protein: CAWSRQGAYEQYF

J gene: TRBJ1-2
D gene: .
clone size: .
V gene: TRBV6-5
CDR3 DNA: TGTGCCAGCAGTGGGGGACATCTCTATGGCTACACCTTC
CDR3 protein: CASSGGHLYGYTF

J gene: TRBJ1-1
D gene: .
clone size: .
V gene: TRBV5-1
CDR3 DNA: TGCGCCAGCAGCCCTAACACGATGATGAACACTGAAGCTTTCTTT
CDR3 protein: CASSPNTMMNTEAFF

J gene: TRBJ2-5
D gene: TRBD1
clone size: few
V gene: TRBV5-1
CDR3 DNA: TGCGCCAGCAGCCTGGGGGTCGGGACAGAAGAGACCCAGTACTTC
CDR3 protein: CASSLGVGTEETQYF

J gene: TRBJ1-5
D gene: .
clone size: few
V gene: TRBV7-2
CDR3 DNA: TGTGCCAGCAGCTTAGCCTCCACCAGACACAATCAGCCCCAGCATTTT
CDR3 protein: CASSLASTRHNQPQHF

J gene: TRBJ2-3
D gene: .
clone size: .
V gene: TRBV10-3
CDR3 DNA: TGTGCCATCAGCCCTCACGCGGATACGCAGTATTTT
CDR3 protein: CAISPHADTQYF

J gene: TRBJ2-7
D gene: TRBD2
clone size: few
V gene: TRBV12-3/TRBV12-4
CDR3 DNA: TGTGCCAGCAGGCAGCGCGAATCGGGGGGCGAGCAGTACTTC
CDR3 protein: CASRQRESGGEQYF

J gene: TRBJ2-2
D gene: .
clone size: .
V gene: TRBV19
CDR3 DNA: TGTGCCAGTAGGCCCCCAACGGGGTTTGGTGAGAAGACCGGGGAGCTGTTTTTT
CDR3 protein: CASRPPTGFGEKTGELFF

J gene: TRBJ2-3
D gene: .
clone size: many
V gene: TRBV20-1
CDR3 DNA: TGCAGTGCTTCAAGTGCGGGGGCCGGCACAGATACGCAGTATTTT
CDR3 protein: CSASSAGAGTDTQYF

J gene: TRBJ1-1
D gene: TRBD1
clone size: many
V gene: TRBV9
CDR3 DNA: TGTGCCAGCAGCGTCGGGACAGGAGATAACACTGAAGCTTTCTTT
CDR3 protein: CASSVGTGDNTEAFF

J gene: TRBJ2-1
D gene: TRBD2
clone size: few
V gene: TRBV7-9
CDR3 DNA: TGTGCCAGCGGACTAGCGGGGGCCCTCTTGTACAATGAGCAGTTCTTC
CDR3 protein: CASGLAGALLYNEQFF

J gene: TRBJ2-3
D gene: TRBD2
clone size: many
V gene: TRBV12-3/TRBV12-4
CDR3 DNA: TGTGCCAGCAGTTCCCCGGGGGGGGCCGCAGATACGCAGTATTTT
CDR3 protein: CASSSPGGAADTQYF

J gene: TRBJ1-6
D gene: .
clone size: .
V gene: TRBV19
CDR3 DNA: TGTGCCAGTAGTATGTGGGGGAATTCACCCCTCCACTTT
CDR3 protein: CASSMWGNSPLHF

J gene: TRBJ2-1
D gene: .
clone size: .
V gene: TRBV24-1
CDR3 DNA: TGTGCCACCGGGCCCTCCGGGACCGCCGCTTTCAATGAGCAGTTCTTC
CDR3 protein: CATGPSGTAAFNEQFF